The next 13 T cell receptor beta chains were all read from a single sample in a study of shared clonotypes between healthy human individuals. It was CD45RO-negative cells, positively selected for CCR7, that made up naive CD8 cells, with terminally differentiated effector memory CD45RA+ cells excluded. Sequencing used immunoSEQ multiplex PCR; TCRdb keeps in-frame clones, though not all of them. The repertoire consists of hundreds of thousands of clones, with roughly 98% occurring once and the leading ten covering 0.3%. The sequencing input was naive CD8+ T cells sorted from blood. Receptors were obtained from a man younger than 45 in good health.

J is TRBJ1-4 and V is TRBV6-5; D gene uncertain. The germline gives CDR1 MNHEY, CDR2 SVGAGI. The CDR3 extends over 12 amino acids. V was clipped by 2 bases and J by 5 bases, with 3 bases between them. This CDR3 reads CASSYSNEKLFF. In nucleotides, the CDR3 is TGTGCCAGCAGTTACAGCAATGAAAAACTGTTTTTT.

V and J are TRBV29-1 and TRBJ2-1; a possible D gene is TRBD2 (7 bases). This CDR3 contains 15 residues. Germline CDR1 SQVTM, CDR2 ANQGSEA. Trimming stripped 6 bases from V and 0 bases from J, with 15 bases between. The DNA of the CDR3 is TGCAGCGTGGGAGGGGACACCATCTCCTACAATGAGCAGTTCTTC. Translation: CSVGGDTISYNEQFF.

The chain carries TRBV29-1 and TRBJ2-1; 7 bases are shared with TRBD1. The germline V gene has CDR1 SQVTM and CDR2 ANQGSEA. There are 14 residues in the CDR3. The V and J ends lost 3 bases and 4 bases, in that order; junction bases with no gene match: 6. CDR3 sequence reads: CSVDPGQSYNEQFF. The CDR3 nucleotides read TGCAGCGTTGATCCGGGACAGAGTTACAATGAGCAGTTCTTC.

The chain has TRBV7-9 and TRBJ2-1; possibly TRBD2 for D (6 bases). CDR1 and CDR2 (germline): SEHNR, FQNEAQ (reference sequence). The CDR3 totals 15 residues. Trimming cost V 4 bases and J 7 bases, with 17 bases left between them. The CDR3 DNA is TGTGCCAGCAGCTCACTAGCTCTTCATGGGAATGAGCAGTTCTTC. Translating it yields CASSSLALHGNEQFF.

The chain links TRBV4-3 to TRBJ2-7, with D unresolved. The CDR3 spans 13 residues. The germline V gene has CDR1 LGHNA and CDR2 YSLEER. V shed 6 bases and J shed 3 bases, with 12 bases lying between them. CDR3 in amino acids: CASSRAFGYEQYF. In DNA, the CDR3 is TGCGCCAGCAGTCGGGCTTTCGGCTACGAGCAGTACTTC.

This chain connects TRBV4-2 to TRBJ2-1; the D gene is possibly TRBD2 (7 bases). The ends were cut back, 0 bases at V and 7 bases at J, with 16 bases in the middle. Germline CDR1 is LGHNA and CDR2 is YNFKEQ. The CDR3 has 16 residues. DNA of the CDR3: TGTGCCAGCAGCCAAGATGAGGGGGGAGGGCGGAATGAGCAGTTCTTC. This translates into CASSQDEGGGRNEQFF.

This chain links TRBV4-3 with TRBJ1-1; D possibly corresponds to TRBD1 (6 bases). Germline loops: CDR1 LGHNA, CDR2 YSLEER. Deletions cut 0 bases from V and 3 bases from J, with 14 bases between. The CDR3 runs 16 residues. CDR3 DNA: TGCGCCAGCAGCCAAGAACACAGGGTGAGAGACACTGAAGCTTTCTTT. Translated: CASSQEHRVRDTEAFF.

V gene TRBV5-1 combines with J gene TRBJ2-3, with no clear D. The CDR3 is 14 amino acids. Germline V lookup: CDR1 SGHRS, CDR2 YFSETQ. V was shortened by 0 bases and J by 1 base, with 6 bases between the two germline ends. As DNA, the CDR3 is TGCGCCAGCAGCTTGGATTCGGGCACAGATACGCAGTATTTT. This gives the protein CASSLDSGTDTQYF.

V gene TRBV19 combines with J gene TRBJ2-2; no definite D call. Germline lookup yields CDR1 LNHDA and CDR2 SQIVND (reference sequence). This CDR3 spans 15 amino acids. Trimming took 1 base from V and 2 from J, leaving 8 bases between them. CDR3 loop: CASSIGPRNTGELFF. The CDR3 coding sequence is TGTGCCAGTAGTATAGGGCCAAGAAACACCGGGGAGCTGTTTTTT.

The V and J genes are TRBV7-9 and TRBJ2-7, with 13 bases fitting TRBD2. CDR1 and CDR2 from the germline V gene are SEHNR and FQNEAQ (reference sequence). The CDR3 is 15 residues long. V trimming: 7 bases; J trimming: 5 bases; junction bases outside the gene matches: 8. CDR3 coding DNA: TGTGCCAGCATCGGTGGACTAGCGGGAGTCCACGAGCAGTACTTC. This translates into CASIGGLAGVHEQYF.

The J gene is TRBJ1-5, the V gene TRBV7-9; D not certain. Per the germline V gene, CDR1 is SEHNR and CDR2 is FQNEAQ (reference sequence). Trimming pared 7 bases from V and 4 bases from J, leaving 8 bases between. The CDR3 extends over 12 amino acids. CDR3 amino acids: CASTLGNQPQHF. The CDR3 nucleotides are TGTGCCAGCACCCTTGGTAATCAGCCCCAGCATTTT.

The V and J genes are TRBV13 and TRBJ2-1; TRBD1 agrees at 7 bases. CDR1 and CDR2 (germline): PRHDT, FYEKMQ (reference sequence). The V segment lost 0 bases and the J segment 2 bases; nucleotides outside the gene matches: 1. The CDR3 runs to 15 residues. CDR3 nucleotide sequence: TGTGCCAGCAGCTTAGGAGGGGGCGCCTACAATGAGCAGTTCTTC. Its protein is CASSLGGGAYNEQFF.

The V and J genes are TRBV11-3 and TRBJ2-1; 12 bases map to TRBD2. Germline CDR1 and CDR2: SGHNT and YENEEA. With 5 bases clipped from V and 7 bases from J, the junction kept 12 bases outside the gene matches. CDR3 length equals 17 residues. In DNA, the CDR3 is TGTGCCAGCAGCCGCGGCTCTAGCGGGAGGGCCGGGAATGAGCAGTTCTTC. It specifies CASSRGSSGRAGNEQFF.